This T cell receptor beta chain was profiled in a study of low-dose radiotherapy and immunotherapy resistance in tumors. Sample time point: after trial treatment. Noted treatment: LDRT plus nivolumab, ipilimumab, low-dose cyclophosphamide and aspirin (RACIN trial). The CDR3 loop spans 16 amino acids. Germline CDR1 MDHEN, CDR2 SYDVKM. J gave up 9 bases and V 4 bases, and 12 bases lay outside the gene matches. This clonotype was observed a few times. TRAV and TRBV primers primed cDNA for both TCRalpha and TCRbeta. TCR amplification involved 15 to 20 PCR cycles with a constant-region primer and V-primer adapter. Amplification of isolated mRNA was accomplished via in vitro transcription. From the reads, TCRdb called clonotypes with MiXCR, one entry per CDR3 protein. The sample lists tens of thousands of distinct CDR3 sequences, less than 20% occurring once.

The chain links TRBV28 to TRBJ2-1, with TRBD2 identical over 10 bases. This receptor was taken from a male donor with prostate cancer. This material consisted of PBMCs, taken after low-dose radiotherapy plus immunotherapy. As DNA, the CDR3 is TGTGCCAGCAGTTCCGGGACTAGCGTAGCTCAGGGTGAGCAGTTCTTC. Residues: CASSSGTSVAQGEQFF. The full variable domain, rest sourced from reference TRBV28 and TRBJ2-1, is DVKVTQSSRYLVKRTGEKVFLECVQDMDHENMFWYRQDPGLGLRLIYFSYDVKMKEKGDIPEGYSVSREKKERFSLILESASTNQTSMYLCASSSGTSVAQGEQFFGPGTRLTVL.